Given below is one T cell receptor beta chain in context. These data originate in a study of CD8 T cells in Susac syndrome. Random hexamers primed reverse transcription of 0.5 to 1 ug RNA. TCRdb independently ran MiXCR on the immunoSEQ multiplex PCR reads; one entry per CDR3 protein. This sample has 150,000 or so distinct CDR3 sequences, with about 95% found just once. The receptor's source is a human donor with multiple sclerosis. The sequenced material came from CD8+ T cells from PBMCs.

The CDR3 is CASSQGPGGGEKLFF. The CDR3 DNA reads TGCGCCAGCAGCCAGGGGCCAGGCGGTGGTGAAAAACTGTTTTTT. The chain is built from TRBV4-1 and TRBJ1-4, with a possible D match to TRBD1 (5 bases). V lost 3 bases, J lost 7 bases, and 15 bases lay in between. Germline V gene lookup returns CDR1 MGHRA and CDR2 YSYEKL. This CDR3 contains 15 residues.